Listed here is a single TCR beta chain. No antigen is known for it. The Oncomine TCR Beta short-read assay was what sequenced the DNA obtained from cultured CD4+ T cells. TCRdb recomputed calls from the PCR reads with MiXCR, one row per CDR3 protein. The sample consists of about 19,000 distinct CDR3 sequences, approximately 78% of them appearing once. Trimming removed 8 bases from V and 6 bases from J, with 20 bases in between. Germline loops: CDR1 SGHVS, CDR2 FQNEAQ. CDR3 length: 16 amino acids. This sample is part of a study of vaccination and CD4 T cells after COVID-19. Treatment of the sample: roughly ten-day PBMC culture with coronavirus spike peptide pools or control peptides (ViraFEST assay).

The chain employs TRBV7-8 and TRBJ1-6; possibly TRBD1 for D (5 bases). This clonotype originated in a human donor who received a COVID-19 vaccine. The sequenced sample was CD4+ T cells from blood, cultured in vitro, obtained after SARS-CoV-2 vaccination. CDR3 region: CASRSIRDGLNSPLHF. The CDR3 bases are TGTGCCAGCCGATCAATCCGGGACGGCCTTAATTCACCCCTCCACTTT.